This T cell receptor (beta chain) was found in a study of blood T cell repertoires in COVID-19. Overall study context: There were acute and convalescent COVID-19 samples, and they came from the United States, Italy and Spain. The cDNA or gDNA used as material had been derived from T cells, B-cell-depleted T cells, or PBMCs.

The V gene's germline CDR1 is SGDLS and CDR2 YYNGEE. V trimming: 1 base; J trimming: 0 bases; junction bases outside the gene matches: 2. This CDR3 has 15 residues. This table comes from immunoSEQ multiplex PCR, and its TCRdb copy is limited to in-frame clones, with some not included. Of about 260,000 clones in the sample, 87% were seen once. Material for sequencing was peripheral blood. This sequence joins TRBV9 and TRBJ1-1, with 8 positions matching TRBD1. The sequence derives from a middle-aged woman who had recovered from COVID-19. CDR3 sequence: CASSVQGAMNTEAFF. As DNA, the CDR3 is TGTGCCAGCAGCGTACAGGGGGCTATGAACACTGAAGCTTTCTTT.